One sample yielded the 11 T cell receptor beta chains listed below, sequenced in a study of blood T cell repertoires in COVID-19 (dated by TCRdb to the early 2020s). To prepare the library, the immunoSEQ multiplex PCR assay was applied. Entries here come from immuneACCESS through TCRdb and include only in-frame sequences with V and J called. Some clones fail to appear in such tables; in the studies checked, an unresolved V gene covers under half of the shortfall, and the cause of the remainder is unknown. This sample lists some 250,000 clones; roughly 90% were detected once. Clones ranked in the top ten supply under 9.5% of the sample. Input material: PBMCs or T cells enriched from blood (not recorded which). Receptors originate from a man aged 40-49 years who had recovered from COVID-19.

The CDR3: CASSPNSGTSQETQYF. The CDR3 DNA is TGTGCCAGCAGCCCCAATTCCGGGACTAGTCAAGAGACCCAGTACTTC. The J gene is TRBJ2-5, the V gene TRBV9; 8 positions agree with TRBD2. With 4 bases clipped from V and 2 bases from J, the junction kept 10 bases outside the gene matches. This CDR3 has 16 residues. Germline V lookup: CDR1 SGDLS, CDR2 YYNGEE.

V usage is TRBV15 and J usage is TRBJ2-4, with D possibly TRBD1 on 5 matching bases. Trimming stripped 1 base from V and 5 bases from J, with 9 bases between. Germline V lookup: CDR1 LNHNV, CDR2 YYDKDF (reference sequence). CDR3 length: 14 residues. CDR3 region: CATSRVTEENIQYF. The CDR3 nucleotides are TGTGCCACCAGCAGAGTGACAGAAGAAAACATTCAGTACTTC.

V is TRBV7-3 and J is TRBJ1-2, with D possibly matching TRBD1 (6 bases). The CDR3 is 13 amino acids. Trimming stripped 5 bases from V and 8 bases from J, with 15 bases between. The V gene's germline CDR1 is SGHTA and CDR2 FQGTGA. The CDR3: CASSSTGMEGYTF. CDR3 in DNA: TGTGCCAGCAGCAGCACAGGGATGGAGGGCTACACCTTC. Using reference TRBV7-3 and TRBJ1-2 for the parts outside the CDR3, the full variable domain is GAGVSQTPSNKVTEKGKYVELRCDPISGHTALYWYRQSLGQGPEFLIYFQGTGAADDSGLPNDRFFAVRPEGSVSTLKIQRTERGDSAVYLCASSSTGMEGYTFGSGTRLTVV.

This sequence joins TRBV19 and TRBJ2-3; TRBD2 aligns across 15 bases. The CDR3 is made up of 18 amino acids. The V gene end was trimmed by 6 bases and the J gene end by 0 bases; junction bases not matched to a gene: 7. Germline V gene sequence: CDR1 LNHDA, CDR2 SQIVND (reference sequence). The chain's CDR3 is CASRPGLAGGTSTDTQYF. The CDR3 DNA reads as TGTGCCAGTAGGCCGGGACTAGCGGGAGGAACTAGCACAGATACGCAGTATTTT.

Worth noting for this clone: The sample contains more than one DNA sequence encoding this CDR3. This chain connects TRBV5-1 to TRBJ2-3; D may be TRBD2 (6 bases). The CDR3 runs 16 residues. V gave up 1 base and J gave up 0 bases, with 12 bases separating them. Germline CDR1 is SGHRS and CDR2 is YFSETQ. CDR3 nucleotides: TGCGCCAGCAGCTTGTTGGGGGGAGCTAGCACAGATACGCAGTATTTT. It specifies CASSLLGGASTDTQYF.

This chain joins TRBV7-9 and TRBJ1-1, with D unclear. Germline V gene lookup returns CDR1 SEHNR and CDR2 FQNEAQ (reference sequence). V lost 3 bases and J 1 base, leaving 3 bases between the germline ends. The CDR3 has 12 amino acids. The CDR3 is CASSFQNTEAFF. The CDR3 nucleotides read TGTGCCAGCAGCTTCCAGAACACTGAAGCTTTCTTT.

The rearrangement uses TRBV15 and TRBJ2-2; TRBD1 agrees at 8 bases. V was pared by 3 bases and J by 1 base, with 10 bases of the junction left unmatched. The CDR3 loop spans 18 amino acids. The V gene's germline CDR1 is LNHNV and CDR2 YYDKDF (reference sequence). CDR3 loop: CATSSTIPGTGNTGELFF. CDR3 nucleotides: TGTGCCACCAGCAGTACAATTCCCGGGACAGGGAACACCGGGGAGCTGTTTTTT.

The chain combines TRBV5-5 with TRBJ2-5, with 8 bases that match TRBD2. The germline V gene has CDR1 SGHKS and CDR2 YYEKEE (reference sequence). The ends lost 0 bases at V and 8 bases at J; junction bases unmatched: 15. This CDR3 has 17 residues. The CDR3 nucleotides read TGTGCCAGCAGCTTGGTCGGCCGGGGGACTAGAGATATTACCCAGTACTTC. Its protein product is CASSLVGRGTRDITQYF.

This sequence joins TRBV5-1 and TRBJ2-7; unclear D gene. Trimming took 4 bases from V and 2 from J, leaving 10 bases between them. The CDR3 sequence is 13 residues long. Germline lookup yields CDR1 SGHRS and CDR2 YFSETQ. CDR3 loop: CASSPREPYEQYF. CDR3 in DNA: TGCGCCAGCAGCCCCCGTGAGCCCTACGAGCAGTACTTC.

The rearrangement joins TRBV24-1 to TRBJ2-1, with 11 nucleotides matching TRBD2. V gave up 3 bases and J gave up 7 bases; unmatched junction bases: 7. The CDR3 has 16 amino acids. Germline CDR1 is KGHDR and CDR2 is SFDVKD. In nucleotides, the CDR3 is TGTGCCACCAGTGATACACTAGCGGGAGTAGGTAATGAGCAGTTCTTC. This gives the protein CATSDTLAGVGNEQFF.

This chain connects TRBV21-1 to TRBJ1-2; TRBD1, the D gene given by the table, was not confirmed from the DNA. TRBV21-1 constitutes a pseudogene. The CDR3 runs to 13 residues. For the CDR3, the DNA is TGTGCCAGCAGCAATACAGTTAACTATGGCTACACCTTC. Encoded protein: CASSNTVNYGYTF.